These T cell receptor beta chains were read from a single sample in a study of CD8+CD57+ T cells in acquired aplastic anemia. TCRdb called the reads again in MiXCR, with one record for every CDR3 protein. The sample records about 220,000 distinct CDR3 sequences, 30% to 35% being singletons. Sequencing was done on a sample of sorted CD4+, CD8+, or CD8+CD57+ T cells (not recorded which) from PBMCs. The source of these receptors is a human donor in good health, serving as a control. CDR3s include the opening cysteine and the closing phenylalanine or tryptophan. Each record gives: V gene, D gene, clone size, J gene, CDR3 DNA, CDR3 protein. A D gene is named only where the DNA matches it firmly. For some rows the clone size is stated as once, few or many, or as a class when expanded; others skip it.

v_call: TRBV10-3; d_call: -; clone_size: many; j_call: TRBJ2-7; cdr3_nt: TGTGCCGTTTGGGAGCCCACCTACGAGCAGTACTTC; cdr3_aa: CAVWEPTYEQYF
v_call: TRBV3-1; d_call: -; clone_size: -; j_call: TRBJ2-1; cdr3_nt: TGTGCCAGCAGCCCGTCTCGGGGGAACAATGAGCAGTTCTTC; cdr3_aa: CASSPSRGNNEQFF
v_call: TRBV10-3; d_call: -; clone_size: many; j_call: TRBJ1-2; cdr3_nt: TGTGCCATCAGTGAGAGAGTTGGTGCACGGGTCGACTATGGCTACACCTTC; cdr3_aa: CAISERVGARVDYGYTF
v_call: TRBV2; d_call: -; clone_size: many; j_call: TRBJ2-7; cdr3_nt: TGTGCCAGCGGATACGAGCAGTACTTC; cdr3_aa: CASGYEQYF
v_call: TRBV24-1; d_call: -; clone_size: -; j_call: TRBJ1-2; cdr3_nt: TGTGCCACCAGTGATCAAAATGGCTACACCTTC; cdr3_aa: CATSDQNGYTF
v_call: TRBV7-2; d_call: -; clone_size: -; j_call: TRBJ2-5; cdr3_nt: TGTGCCAGCAGCCTACAGCAGCACGGAACCCAAGAGACCCAGTACTTC; cdr3_aa: CASSLQQHGTQETQYF
v_call: TRBV7-9; d_call: -; clone_size: few; j_call: TRBJ2-7; cdr3_nt: TGTGCCAGCAGCCCGACAGATATTGGGCTCCGCGAGCAGTACTTC; cdr3_aa: CASSPTDIGLREQYF
v_call: TRBV2; d_call: -; clone_size: -; j_call: TRBJ1-1; cdr3_nt: TGTGCCAGCAGAATAGGGCGGACTGAAGCTTTCTTT; cdr3_aa: CASRIGRTEAFF
v_call: TRBV20-1; d_call: -; clone_size: -; j_call: TRBJ2-1; cdr3_nt: TGCAGTGCTAGACCCACCCGCAATGAGCAGTTCTTC; cdr3_aa: CSARPTRNEQFF
v_call: TRBV18; d_call: -; clone_size: few; j_call: TRBJ1-2; cdr3_nt: TGTGCCAGCTCACAGTCTGGGTTCGCTAACTATGGCTACACCTTC; cdr3_aa: CASSQSGFANYGYTF